This T cell receptor beta chain appears in the sequencing data of a study of T cell responses to AZD1222 COVID-19 vaccine. Sequencing used immunoSEQ multiplex PCR; TCRdb keeps in-frame clones, though not all of them. The sample lists 70,000 to 75,000 clones, roughly 75% occurring once. Note on this clone: Its specificity is not known.

Study conclusions and caveats: Seropositivity was recorded at baseline in only a handful of AZD1222 recipients. Donors skewed white British and female; clonal diversity was possibly underestimated. Spike-wide vaccine-associated CD4 TCRs dominated at 160-218 and 743-854. Reportedly, nearly half the spike-specific TCRs target unmutated variant regions.

V was cut by 2 bases and J by 0 bases, with 7 bases left in between. This CDR3 has 14 residues. The V gene's germline CDR1 is MDHEN and CDR2 SYDVKM. The starting material was peripheral blood, obtained 28 days after the second AZD1222 dose. This sequence was found in an adult who received the AZD1222 COVID-19 vaccine. The chain couples TRBV28 to TRBJ1-1; D remains ambiguous. CDR3 sequence reads: CASSLTALNTEAFF. The CDR3 DNA reads TGTGCCAGCAGTTTAACAGCCTTGAACACTGAAGCTTTCTTT.